Below, one T cell receptor beta chain is given with its context. This sample was included in a study of blood T cell repertoires in COVID-19. Study context: Both acute and convalescent COVID-19 samples were obtained from the United States, Italy and Spain. From T cells, B-cell-depleted T cells, or PBMCs came the material, which was cDNA or gDNA.

Measured with immunoSEQ multiplex PCR; TCRdb has only the in-frame clones, and not every one. This repertoire shows about 410,000 clones, 89% found once; its top ten account for about 1.4%. This CDR3 is built from 16 residues. Germline V gives CDR1 SQVTM, CDR2 ANQGSEA. The V end was cut by 4 bases, the J end by 0 bases, with 18 bases between. The receptor was isolated from a woman in her forties with COVID-19, enrolled during active disease. The V call is TRBV29-1, the J call TRBJ1-1; D is possibly TRBD1 (5 bases). Input material: peripheral blood. CDR3: CSVVGTDGGMNTEAFF. DNA of the CDR3: TGCAGCGTTGTGGGGACGGACGGGGGGATGAACACTGAAGCTTTCTTT.